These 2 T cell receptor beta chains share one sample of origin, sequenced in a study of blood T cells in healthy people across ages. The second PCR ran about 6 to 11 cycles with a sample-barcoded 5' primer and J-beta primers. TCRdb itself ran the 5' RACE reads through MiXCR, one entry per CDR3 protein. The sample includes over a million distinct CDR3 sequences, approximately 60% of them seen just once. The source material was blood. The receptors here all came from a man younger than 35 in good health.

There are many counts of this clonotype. The CDR3 spells CASSINRGYETQYF. CDR3 nucleotide sequence: TGTGCCAGTAGTATCAACAGAGGGTACGAGACCCAGTACTTC. The rearrangement uses TRBV19 and TRBJ2-5; possibly TRBD2 for D (5 bases). The germline V gene has CDR1 LNHDA and CDR2 SQIVND (reference sequence). V was clipped by 3 bases and J by 5 bases, with 13 bases between them. The CDR3 has 14 residues.

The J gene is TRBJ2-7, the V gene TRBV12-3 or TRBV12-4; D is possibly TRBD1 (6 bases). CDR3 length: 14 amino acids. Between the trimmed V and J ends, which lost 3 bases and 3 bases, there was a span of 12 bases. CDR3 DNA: TGTGCCAGCAGTTTCGGCAGGGGATTCTACGAGCAGTACTTC. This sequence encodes CASSFGRGFYEQYF.